Listed below are T cell receptor beta chains from one sample, sequenced in a study of shared clonotypes between healthy human individuals. Measured with immunoSEQ multiplex PCR; TCRdb has only the in-frame clones, and not every one. The sample includes some 1,900,000 clones, 85% to 95% seen only once; the top ten take more than 0.9%. The material sequenced was naive CD8+ T cells sorted from blood. Receptors were obtained from a man aged 18 to 29 in good health. CDR3s include the opening cysteine and the closing phenylalanine or tryptophan. The D gene is left open where the match is weak. The size of a clone is reported for some rows only, either as once, few or many, or as a class for expanded clones.

CASSQAAGGGNEQFF TGCGCCAGCAGCCAAGCGGCGGGAGGAGGAAATGAGCAGTTCTTC TRBD2 TRBJ2-1 . TRBV4-3
CASSLRLAPEVYGYTF TGCGCCAGCAGCTTAAGGCTGGCCCCGGAGGTTTATGGCTACACCTTC . TRBJ1-2 . TRBV5-1
CANRDHYTGELFF TGTGCCAACCGGGACCACTACACCGGGGAGCTGTTTTTT . TRBJ2-2 . TRBV2
CASGLVLAGRTGELFF TGTGCTAGTGGTTTGGTCCTAGCGGGACGCACCGGGGAGCTGTTTTTT TRBD2 TRBJ2-2 . TRBV12-5
CASSQGSRQGTNTGELFF TGCGCCAGCAGCCAAGGATCGCGACAGGGGACGAACACCGGGGAGCTGTTTTTT TRBD1 TRBJ2-2 . TRBV4-3
CASSGTSLKTYEQYF TGTGCCAGCAGTGGTACAAGTTTAAAAACCTACGAGCAGTACTTC . TRBJ2-7 . TRBV6-1
CASSGGQGNTEAFF TGTGCCAGCAGCGGGGGACAGGGGAACACTGAAGCTTTCTTT TRBD1 TRBJ1-1 . TRBV13
CASSDSASVGETQYF TGTGCCAGCAGTGACTCGGCTAGCGTGGGGGAGACCCAGTACTTC . TRBJ2-5 . TRBV6-4
CASSQVLGPNTGELFF TGCGCCAGCAGCCAGGTTCTTGGTCCGAACACCGGGGAGCTGTTTTTT . TRBJ2-2 . TRBV4-1
CASSPGLAGSNEQFF TGTGCTAGCAGCCCCGGCCTAGCGGGATCGAATGAGCAGTTCTTC TRBD2 TRBJ2-1 . TRBV7-7
CASSLDSPYNEQFF TGTGCCAGCAGCTTGGACAGTCCCTACAATGAGCAGTTCTTC . TRBJ2-1 . TRBV5-6
CASSWTGEQYF TGTGCCAGCAGCTGGACGGGGGAGCAGTACTTC . TRBJ2-7 . TRBV7-9
CASSLGTGGNQPQHF TGTGCCAGCAGCTTAGGGACAGGGGGGAATCAGCCCCAGCATTTT TRBD1 TRBJ1-5 . TRBV7-9
CASSSEETQYF TGTGCCAGCAGCTCGGAAGAGACCCAGTACTTC . TRBJ2-5 . TRBV9
CAISGRGLIGAFF TGTGCCATCAGTGGCCGGGGCCTTATTGGAGCTTTCTTT . TRBJ1-1 once TRBV10-3
CASSPQGSNQPQHF TGTGCCAGCAGTCCCCAGGGGAGCAATCAGCCCCAGCATTTT . TRBJ1-5 . TRBV27
CASSFSGRSVGNEQFF TGTGCCAGCAGCTTTAGCGGGAGGAGTGTGGGCAATGAGCAGTTCTTC TRBD2 TRBJ2-1 once TRBV7-8
CASSFRGQGEQYF TGTGCCAGCAGCTTCCGGGGCCAGGGCGAGCAGTACTTC . TRBJ2-7 . TRBV5-4
CASSPYRGIIETQYF TGCGCCAGCAGCCCCTACAGGGGGATCATAGAGACCCAGTACTTC TRBD1 TRBJ2-5 . TRBV5-1
CASSTGTGVLHF TGTGCCAGCAGCACCGGGACAGGGGTCCTCCACTTT TRBD1 TRBJ1-6 few TRBV5-6
CASSPAGRYTEAFF TGTGCCAGCTCACCGGCAGGGCGGTACACTGAAGCTTTCTTT . TRBJ1-1 . TRBV18
CASSPGTGKSYEQYF TGTGCCAGCAGCCCAGGGACAGGGAAGAGCTACGAGCAGTACTTC TRBD1 TRBJ2-7 . TRBV11-3
CSVSGSWNREWTEAFF TGCAGCGTTTCCGGCTCATGGAACAGGGAATGGACTGAAGCTTTCTTT . TRBJ1-1 . TRBV29-1
CASSQELGFDNEQFF TGTGCCAGCAGCCAAGAGTTGGGCTTCGATAATGAGCAGTTCTTC . TRBJ2-1 . TRBV4-2
CASSIEATGSYGYTF TGTGCCAGTAGTATAGAAGCGACAGGGTCCTACGGCTACACCTTC TRBD1 TRBJ1-2 . TRBV19
CASSLIGESTEAFF TGTGCCAGCAGCTTGATAGGGGAGAGCACTGAAGCTTTCTTT . TRBJ1-1 . TRBV5-4
CASSDRDRGNQPQHF TGTGCCAGTAGTGACCGGGACAGGGGAAATCAGCCCCAGCATTTT TRBD1 TRBJ1-5 . TRBV19
CASSSTGTGGIGELFF TGTGCCAGCAGCTCAACCGGGACAGGGGGCATCGGGGAGCTGTTTTTT TRBD1 TRBJ2-2 . TRBV13
CASSVDPTKNIQYF TGTGCCAGCAGCGTAGACCCTACCAAAAACATTCAGTACTTC . TRBJ2-4 . TRBV2
CASLGTSGLYEQYF TGTGCCAGCCTCGGGACTAGCGGTCTATACGAGCAGTACTTC TRBD2 TRBJ2-7 once TRBV2
CASSPGQETQYF TGTGCCAGCAGCCCTGGACAAGAGACCCAGTACTTC . TRBJ2-5 . TRBV11-2
CASSQGLAGYEQYF TGCGCCAGCAGCCAAGGCCTAGCGGGGTACGAGCAGTACTTC TRBD2 TRBJ2-7 . TRBV4-3
CASSLSGSIYGYTF TGTGCCAGCAGCTTAAGCGGTTCTATATATGGCTACACCTTC . TRBJ1-2 . TRBV7-9
CAISEPGTSGGYEQYF TGTGCCATCAGTGAGCCCGGGACTAGCGGTGGCTACGAGCAGTACTTC TRBD2 TRBJ2-7 . TRBV10-3
CASSMSLLYGYTF TGTGCCAGTAGTATGAGCTTACTCTATGGCTACACCTTC . TRBJ1-2 . TRBV19
CASSQGVDRVWSGQETQYF TGTGCCAGCAGCCAAGGAGTGGACAGGGTGTGGAGTGGCCAAGAGACCCAGTACTTC TRBD1 TRBJ2-5 . TRBV14
CASSWGPGQQETQYF TGTGCCAGCAGCTGGGGCCCGGGACAGCAAGAGACCCAGTACTTC TRBD1 TRBJ2-5 . TRBV5-6
CASSAGQGSSYEQYF TGTGCCAGCAGCGCCGGACAGGGGTCCTCCTACGAGCAGTACTTC TRBD1 TRBJ2-7 . TRBV9
CASSSSGSDYNEQFF TGTGCCAGCAGCTCAAGCGGAAGCGACTACAATGAGCAGTTCTTC . TRBJ2-1 . TRBV7-9
CASLPGLAGVNEQFF TGTGCCAGCCTACCCGGACTAGCGGGAGTCAATGAGCAGTTCTTC TRBD2 TRBJ2-1 . TRBV6-6
CASSLYGGGTYEQYF TGTGCCAGCAGTTTATATGGGGGGGGAACCTACGAGCAGTACTTC TRBD2 TRBJ2-7 . TRBV27
CASSVAPGVVYGTEAFF TGTGCCAGCAGCGTAGCCCCAGGGGTTGTATATGGCACTGAAGCTTTCTTT . TRBJ1-1 . TRBV9
CASRARSSGGFGNEQFF TGTGCCAGCAGGGCCCGTTCTAGCGGGGGTTTCGGCAATGAGCAGTTCTTC TRBD2 TRBJ2-1 . TRBV4-2